These 25 T cell receptor beta chains originate from one sample sequenced in a study of T cell repertoires in MIS-A myocarditis (dated by TCRdb to between 2021 and 2024). Libraries were prepared through the immunoSEQ multiplex PCR assay. As stored in TCRdb, this immuneACCESS dataset retains in-frame rearrangements with V and J assigned. A fraction of the clones does not appear; measured against another copy, unresolved V genes explain less than half of the discrepancy, and the remainder lacks a known reason. This sample lists over 12,000 clones; about 74% were detected once. The ten largest clones take up roughly 61% of the sample. What was sequenced was left ventricle heart tissue obtained at autopsy. According to the study, the label for this sample's cell subset or site signals: cardiac tissue sample (left or right ventricle, interventricular septum, or pericardium). These receptors came from a man aged 18 to 30 with fulminant myocarditis from multisystem inflammatory syndrome in adults (MIS-A) after COVID-19.

This clone was detected only a few times. This rearrangement joins TRBV28 to TRBJ1-2; the D is unclear. The V end was cut by 7 bases, the J end by 3 bases, with 15 bases between. Per the germline V gene, CDR1 is MDHEN and CDR2 is SYDVKM. The CDR3 sequence is 14 residues long. Written as DNA, the CDR3 is TGTGCCAGCAATATGGGAGGAGCCGACTATGGCTACACCTTC. Amino acids: CASNMGGADYGYTF.

The chain recombines TRBV4-1 with TRBJ2-1; D not resolved. This CDR3 spans 15 amino acids. CDR1 and CDR2 (germline): MGHRA, YSYEKL. V lost 0 bases and J 11 bases, leaving 17 bases between the germline ends. CDR3 nucleotide sequence: TGCGCCAGCAGCCAAGAACGTGCGATTCAGAAGAAGCAGTTCTTC. Its protein is CASSQERAIQKKQFF.

This sequence joins TRBV9 and TRBJ1-3; TRBD1 is a possible D gene (5 bases). In germline, CDR1 is SGDLS, CDR2 YYNGEE. The CDR3 totals 15 residues. Trimming removed 4 bases at V and 0 bases at J, with 11 bases between. This CDR3 reads CASSSRVNSGNTIYF. Here the CDR3 DNA reads TGTGCCAGCAGCTCCAGGGTTAACTCTGGAAACACCATATATTTT.

V usage is TRBV9 and J usage is TRBJ1-1; perhaps TRBD1 as D (5 bases). The CDR3 is 14 residues long. The germline V gene encodes CDR1 SGDLS and CDR2 YYNGEE. Trimming removed 8 bases at V and 0 bases at J, with 14 bases between. The CDR3 region is CARPFDSLNTEAFF. As DNA, the CDR3 is TGTGCCAGGCCTTTCGACAGCCTGAACACTGAAGCTTTCTTT.

This clone was counted between two and nine times. V is TRBV24-1 and J is TRBJ2-2; D is uncertain. The CDR3 is made up of 15 amino acids. V lost 1 base and J lost 0, with 5 bases in between. Germline assignment: CDR1 KGHDR and CDR2 SFDVKD. The CDR3 spells CATSDFGPNTGELFF. In nucleotides, the CDR3 is TGTGCCACCAGTGATTTTGGGCCGAACACCGGGGAGCTGTTTTTT.

J is TRBJ1-1 and V is TRBV11-2, with no clear D. The V end lost 1 base, the J end lost 7 bases, and 4 bases lay between the germline ends. From germline, CDR1 is SGHAT and CDR2 FQNNGV. The CDR3 runs 11 residues. Here the CDR3 DNA reads TGTGCCAGCAGCTTAGGGCATGAAGCTTTCTTT. This codes for CASSLGHEAFF.

The rearrangement joins TRBV7-8 to TRBJ2-3, with D perhaps given as TRBD1 or TRBD2 (7 bases each). The CDR3 totals 11 residues. The germline V gene has CDR1 SGHVS and CDR2 FQNEAQ. Between the trimmed V and J ends, which lost 10 bases and 8 bases, there was a span of 13 bases. The CDR3 reads CATSRGGTQYF. CDR3 in DNA: TGTGCCACGTCCAGGGGGGGTACGCAGTATTTT.

The V and J genes are TRBV9 and TRBJ2-3; D unresolved. Germline V gene data show CDR1 as SGDLS and CDR2 as YYNGEE. V was shortened by 2 bases and J by 6 bases, with 10 bases between the two germline ends. There are 13 residues in the CDR3. Written as DNA, the CDR3 is TGTGCCAGCAGCGTCAGTGGTTGGGATACGCAGTATTTT. It specifies CASSVSGWDTQYF.

The V gene is TRBV28, the J gene TRBJ1-1, with D unresolved. CDR1 MDHEN and CDR2 SYDVKM come from the germline V gene. The CDR3 runs 17 residues. V lost 5 bases and J 3 bases, leaving 22 bases between the germline ends. The DNA of the CDR3 is TGTGCCAGCAGTGAGGTCCCTAGGTCTCAACTTTACACTGAAGCTTTCTTT. Residues: CASSEVPRSQLYTEAFF.

The V call is TRBV7-8, the J call TRBJ2-5; 8 bases agree with TRBD1. V trimming: 1 base; J trimming: 0 bases; junction bases outside the gene matches: 4. CDR3 length: 16 amino acids. CDR1 and CDR2 from the germline V gene are SGHVS and FQNEAQ. This chain's CDR3 is CASSLVAGGYQETQYF. In DNA form, the CDR3 reads TGTGCCAGCAGCTTAGTGGCAGGGGGCTACCAAGAGACCCAGTACTTC. Filled out from reference TRBV7-8 and TRBJ2-5, the complete variable domain reads GAGVSQSPRYKVAKRGQDVALRCDPISGHVSLFWYQQALGQGPEFLTYFQNEAQLDKSGLPSDRFFAERPEGSVSTLKIQRTQQEDSAVYLCASSLVAGGYQETQYFGPGTRLLVL.

This clone was counted between two and nine times. V and J are TRBV19 and TRBJ1-1; the D gene is possibly TRBD1 (5 bases). This CDR3 region has 13 residues. V lost 2 bases and J 4 bases, leaving 8 bases between the germline ends. Per the germline V gene, CDR1 is LNHDA and CDR2 is SQIVND (reference sequence). The CDR3 spells CASSITGGTEAFF. In nucleotides, the CDR3 is TGTGCCAGTAGTATAACCGGGGGCACTGAAGCTTTCTTT. Supplemented by reference TRBV19 and TRBJ1-1, the full variable domain reads DGGITQSPKYLFRKEGQNVTLSCEQNLNHDAMYWYRQDPGQGLRLIYYSQIVNDFQKGDIAEGYSVSREKKESFPLTVTSAQKNPTAFYLCASSITGGTEAFFGQGTRLTVV.

The chain couples TRBV5-1 to TRBJ2-7; D not resolved. CDR1 is SGHRS, CDR2 YFSETQ, per germline. V lost 2 bases, J lost 4 bases, and 7 bases lay in between. The CDR3 consists of 12 residues. The DNA for the CDR3 is TGCGCCAGCAGCTTAGAGGATTACGAGCAGTACTTC. Translating gives CASSLEDYEQYF.

This clone was counted a few times. The rearrangement joins TRBV27 to TRBJ1-1; 7 positions agree with TRBD1. The germline V gene has CDR1 MNHEY and CDR2 SMNVEV (reference sequence). The CDR3 consists of 17 residues. With V trimmed by 2 bases and J by 1 base, 10 bases remained unmatched. The CDR3 DNA reads TGTGCCAGCAGTTTAAGATATGCCGGGACAGAGAACACTGAAGCTTTCTTT. It is translated as CASSLRYAGTENTEAFF.

The V call is TRBV7-9, the J call TRBJ2-1, with TRBD2 as a possible D gene (6 bases). This CDR3 region has 16 residues. Germline CDR1 is SEHNR and CDR2 is FQNEAQ (reference sequence). V lost 0 bases and J lost 3, with 12 bases in between. CDR3 loop: CASSLAPGSRYNEQFF. CDR3 DNA: TGTGCCAGCAGCTTAGCGCCCGGGAGCCGCTACAATGAGCAGTTCTTC.

This clone turned up a few times. The chain joins TRBV28 to TRBJ2-2; weak D call: TRBD1 (6 bases). The CDR3 runs to 16 residues. The germline V gene has CDR1 MDHEN and CDR2 SYDVKM. Trimming pared 4 bases from V and 7 bases from J, leaving 19 bases between. The CDR3 DNA reads as TGTGCCAGCAGTTCGCAGGGACACGTCATCAGCGGGGAGCTGTTTTTT. Its translation is CASSSQGHVISGELFF.

This clone was seen only once. The rearrangement links TRBV5-4 to TRBJ1-5, with D possibly TRBD1 on 5 matching bases. Germline loops: CDR1 SGHNT, CDR2 YYREEE (reference sequence). The V and J ends lost 2 bases and 6 bases respectively, with 6 bases between them. The CDR3 is 12 amino acids. The chain's CDR3 is CASSLDSQPQHF. DNA of the CDR3: TGTGCCAGCAGCTTAGACAGTCAGCCCCAGCATTTT. The full variable domain, in which reference TRBV5-4 and TRBJ1-5 provide the parts outside the CDR3, is ETGVTQSPTHLIKTRGQQVTLRCSSQSGHNTVSWYQQALGQGPQFIFQYYREEENGRGNFPPRFSGLQFPNYSSELNVNALELDDSALYLCASSLDSQPQHFGDGTRLSIL.

The V gene is TRBV2, the J gene TRBJ1-5; 10 bases align to TRBD1. CDR1 and CDR2 from the germline V gene are SNHLY and FYNNEI. This CDR3 spans 16 amino acids. V shed 6 bases, J shed 2 bases, and the junction held 7 bases outside the gene matches. The DNA of the CDR3 is TGTGCCAGCAGAATCACCGGGACAGGGGGCAATCAGCCCCAGCATTTT. Its protein product is CASRITGTGGNQPQHF.

The genes are TRBV7-3 and TRBJ2-3; no firm D call. This CDR3 is built from 14 residues. The V end lost 2 bases, the J end lost 6 bases, and 12 bases lay between the germline ends. CDR1 and CDR2 (germline): SGHTA, FQGTGA. The DNA of the CDR3 is TGTGCCAGCAGCTTATCACCTCCCTACGATACGCAGTATTTT. The encoded protein is CASSLSPPYDTQYF.

The rearrangement joins TRBV9 to TRBJ2-3; D is uncertain. The CDR3 extends over 15 amino acids. The germline V and J ends were trimmed by 0 bases and 0 bases, with 8 bases remaining between them. Germline CDR1 reads SGDLS; CDR2 reads YYNGEE. CDR3 DNA: TGTGCCAGCAGCGTAGGTCAGATTAGCACAGATACGCAGTATTTT. Amino acids: CASSVGQISTDTQYF.

The V and J genes are TRBV19 and TRBJ1-1, with no clear D. The V gene's germline CDR1 is LNHDA and CDR2 SQIVND (reference sequence). This CDR3 contains 13 residues. Deletions cut 3 bases from V and 6 bases from J, with 11 bases between. CDR3 nucleotides: TGTGCCAGTAGTATCTTTCATGGGGCTGAAGCTTTCTTT. Its translation: CASSIFHGAEAFF.

J is TRBJ2-3 and V is TRBV29-1; 12 bases map to TRBD1. V lost 5 bases to trimming and J lost 3 bases; unmatched junction nucleotides: 3. The CDR3 runs to 14 residues. The germline V gene has CDR1 SQVTM and CDR2 ANQGSEA. This chain's CDR3 is CSVRDRGRTDTQYF. The CDR3 nucleotides are TGCAGCGTTCGGGACAGGGGGCGGACAGATACGCAGTATTTT.

The CDR3 coding sequence is TGTGCCAGCAGAGGGACTAGCGGGAGAAATGAGCAGTTCTTC. This sequence encodes CASRGTSGRNEQFF. The chain couples TRBV6-6 to TRBJ2-1; 14 positions match TRBD2. The CDR3 has 14 residues. Trimming cost V 6 bases and J 7 bases; bases outside gene matches: 2. Germline V CDR1 and CDR2: MNHNY, SVGAGI (reference sequence).

A single count supports this clone. The V gene is TRBV29-1, the J gene TRBJ2-5, with 9 bases identical to TRBD1. This CDR3 contains 14 residues. Germline lookup yields CDR1 SQVTM and CDR2 ANQGSEA. With 0 bases clipped from V and 7 bases from J, the junction kept 6 bases outside the gene matches. The CDR3 here is CSVEDRTGASTQYF. CDR3 bases: TGCAGCGTTGAAGATCGGACAGGGGCGTCGACCCAGTACTTC.

The chain recombines TRBV2 with TRBJ1-2; D gene ambiguous. V dropped 6 bases and J dropped 8 bases, with 16 bases sitting between them. The CDR3 spans 13 residues. CDR1 and CDR2 (germline): SNHLY, FYNNEI. The DNA of the CDR3 is TGTGCCAGCAGCCTTGGGAAACAGAGGGGCTACACCTTC. Amino acids: CASSLGKQRGYTF.

The J gene is TRBJ2-3, the V gene TRBV27; 8 bases match TRBD1. The CDR3 contains 15 residues. Germline assignment: CDR1 MNHEY and CDR2 SMNVEV (reference sequence). V was pared by 7 bases and J by 3 bases, with 9 bases of the junction left unmatched. The CDR3 DNA follows: TGTGCCAGCATGACGACAGGGGATTGGACAGATACGCAGTATTTT. Translating it yields CASMTTGDWTDTQYF.